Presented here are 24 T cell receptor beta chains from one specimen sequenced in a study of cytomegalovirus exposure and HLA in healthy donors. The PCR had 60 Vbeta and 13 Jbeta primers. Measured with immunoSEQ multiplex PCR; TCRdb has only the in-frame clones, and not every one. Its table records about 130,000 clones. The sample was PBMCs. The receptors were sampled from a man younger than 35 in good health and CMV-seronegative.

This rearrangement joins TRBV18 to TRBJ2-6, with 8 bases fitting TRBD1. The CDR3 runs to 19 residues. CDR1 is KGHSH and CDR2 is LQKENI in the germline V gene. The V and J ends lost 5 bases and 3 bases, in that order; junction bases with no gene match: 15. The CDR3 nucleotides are TGTGCCAGCTCAACTCGGGGGCAGGGGGCGCCTGTTGGGGCCAACGTCCTGACTTTC. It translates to CASSTRGQGAPVGANVLTF.

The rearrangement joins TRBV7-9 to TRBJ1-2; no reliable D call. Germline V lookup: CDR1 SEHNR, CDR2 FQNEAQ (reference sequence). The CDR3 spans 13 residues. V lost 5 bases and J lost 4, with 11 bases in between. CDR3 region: CASSPGVTYGYTF. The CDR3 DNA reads TGTGCCAGCAGCCCCGGGGTCACCTATGGCTACACCTTC. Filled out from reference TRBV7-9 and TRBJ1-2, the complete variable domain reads DTGVSQNPRHKITKRGQNVTFRCDPISEHNRLYWYRQTLGQGPEFLTYFQNEAQLEKSRLLSDRFSAERPKGSFSTLEIQRTEQGDSAMYLCASSPGVTYGYTFGSGTRLTVV.

The CDR3, as DNA: TGTGCCAGCAGTTGGGGGCGAACATCACCCCTCCACTTT. Its protein product is CASSWGRTSPLHF. The chain uses TRBV27 and TRBJ1-6, with D tentatively TRBD1 (6 bases). The V gene lost 4 bases and the J gene lost 10 bases, with 11 bases spanning the gap. This CDR3 has 13 amino acids. Germline V gives CDR1 MNHEY, CDR2 SMNVEV (reference sequence).

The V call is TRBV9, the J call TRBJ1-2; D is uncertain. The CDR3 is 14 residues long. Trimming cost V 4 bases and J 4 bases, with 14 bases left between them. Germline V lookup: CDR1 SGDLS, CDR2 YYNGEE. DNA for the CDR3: TGTGCCAGCAGCCTTATAACCCCAGGCTATGGCTACACCTTC. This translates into CASSLITPGYGYTF. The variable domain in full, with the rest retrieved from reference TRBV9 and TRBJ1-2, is DSGVTQTPKHLITATGQRVTLRCSPRSGDLSVYWYQQSLDQGLQFLIQYYNGEERAKGNILERFSAQQFPDLHSELNLSSLELGDSALYFCASSLITPGYGYTFGSGTRLTVV.

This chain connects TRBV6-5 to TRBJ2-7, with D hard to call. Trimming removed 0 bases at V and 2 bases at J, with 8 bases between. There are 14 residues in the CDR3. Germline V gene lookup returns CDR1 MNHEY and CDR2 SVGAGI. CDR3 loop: CASSYSQRPYEQYF. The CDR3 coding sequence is TGTGCCAGCAGTTACTCCCAGAGGCCCTACGAGCAGTACTTC.

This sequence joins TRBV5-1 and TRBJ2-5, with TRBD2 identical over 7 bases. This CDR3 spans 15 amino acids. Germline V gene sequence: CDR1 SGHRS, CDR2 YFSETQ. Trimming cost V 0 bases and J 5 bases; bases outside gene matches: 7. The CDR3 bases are TGCGCCAGCAGCTTGGAGGGCGGGGGAGGCGAGACCCAGTACTTC. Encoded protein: CASSLEGGGGETQYF.

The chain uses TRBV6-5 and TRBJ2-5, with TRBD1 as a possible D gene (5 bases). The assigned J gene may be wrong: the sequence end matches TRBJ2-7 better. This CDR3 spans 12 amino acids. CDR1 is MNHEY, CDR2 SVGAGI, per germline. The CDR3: CAVRGALGEQYF. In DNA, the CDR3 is TGTGCCGTCCGTGGGGCGCTTGGCGAGCAGTACTTC.

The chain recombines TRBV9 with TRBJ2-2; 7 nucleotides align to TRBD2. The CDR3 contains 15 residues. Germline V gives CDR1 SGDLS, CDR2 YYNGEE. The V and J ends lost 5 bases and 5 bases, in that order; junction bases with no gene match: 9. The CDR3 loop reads CASRIGEGQTGELFF. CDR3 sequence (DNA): TGTGCCAGCAGGATTGGGGAGGGCCAAACCGGGGAGCTGTTTTTT.

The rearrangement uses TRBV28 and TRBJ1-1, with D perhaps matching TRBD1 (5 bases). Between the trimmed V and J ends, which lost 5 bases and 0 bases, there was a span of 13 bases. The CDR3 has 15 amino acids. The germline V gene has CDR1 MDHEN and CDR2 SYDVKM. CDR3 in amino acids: CASSPRTGVNTEAFF. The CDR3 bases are TGTGCCAGCAGTCCCCGCACAGGAGTGAACACTGAAGCTTTCTTT. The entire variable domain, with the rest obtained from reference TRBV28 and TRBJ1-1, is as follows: DVKVTQSSRYLVKRTGEKVFLECVQDMDHENMFWYRQDPGLGLRLIYFSYDVKMKEKGDIPEGYSVSREKKERFSLILESASTNQTSMYLCASSPRTGVNTEAFFGQGTRLTVV.

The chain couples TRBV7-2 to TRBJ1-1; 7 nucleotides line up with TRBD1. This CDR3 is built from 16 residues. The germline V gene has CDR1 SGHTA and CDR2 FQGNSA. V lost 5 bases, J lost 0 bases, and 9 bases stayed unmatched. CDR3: CASSPIRQGLNTEAFF. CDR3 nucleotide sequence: TGTGCCAGCAGCCCCATAAGACAGGGACTGAACACTGAAGCTTTCTTT.

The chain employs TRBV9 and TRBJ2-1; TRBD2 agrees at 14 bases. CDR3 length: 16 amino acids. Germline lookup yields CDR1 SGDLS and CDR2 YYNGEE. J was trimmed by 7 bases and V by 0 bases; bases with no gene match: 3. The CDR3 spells CASSVGGTSGGNEQFF. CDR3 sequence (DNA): TGTGCCAGCAGCGTAGGAGGGACTAGCGGGGGTAATGAGCAGTTCTTC.

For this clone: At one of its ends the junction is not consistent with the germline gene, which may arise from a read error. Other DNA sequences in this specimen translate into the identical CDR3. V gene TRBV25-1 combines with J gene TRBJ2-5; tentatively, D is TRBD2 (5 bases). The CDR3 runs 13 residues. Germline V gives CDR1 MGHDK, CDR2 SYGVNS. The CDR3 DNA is TGCGCCAGCAGTGATATGGACTCAGAGACCCAGTACTTC. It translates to CASSDMDSETQYF.

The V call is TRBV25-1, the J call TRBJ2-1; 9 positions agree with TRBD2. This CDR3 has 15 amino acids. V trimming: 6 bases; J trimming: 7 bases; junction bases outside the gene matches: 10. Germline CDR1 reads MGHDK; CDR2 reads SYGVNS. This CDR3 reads CASRGTSGLWNEQFF. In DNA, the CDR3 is TGTGCCAGCAGGGGAACTAGCGGGCTATGGAATGAGCAGTTCTTC.

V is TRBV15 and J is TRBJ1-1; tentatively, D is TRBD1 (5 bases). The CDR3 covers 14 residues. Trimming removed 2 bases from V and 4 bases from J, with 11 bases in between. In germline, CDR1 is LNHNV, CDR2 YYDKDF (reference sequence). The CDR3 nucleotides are TGTGCCACCAGCAGACAAGGGGCCGGCACTGAAGCTTTCTTT. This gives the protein CATSRQGAGTEAFF.

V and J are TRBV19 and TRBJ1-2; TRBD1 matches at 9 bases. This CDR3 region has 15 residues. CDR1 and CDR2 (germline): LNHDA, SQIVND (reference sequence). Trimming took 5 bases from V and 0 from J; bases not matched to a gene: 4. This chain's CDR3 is CASSAGQGANYGYTF. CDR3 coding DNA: TGTGCCAGTAGTGCGGGACAGGGCGCTAACTATGGCTACACCTTC.

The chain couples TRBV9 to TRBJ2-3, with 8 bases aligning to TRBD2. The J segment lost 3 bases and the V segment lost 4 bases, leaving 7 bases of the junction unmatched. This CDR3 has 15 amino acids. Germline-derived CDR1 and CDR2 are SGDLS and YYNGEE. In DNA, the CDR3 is TGTGCCAGCAGCTTTGGGTTAGCGGGGACAGATACGCAGTATTTT. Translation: CASSFGLAGTDTQYF.

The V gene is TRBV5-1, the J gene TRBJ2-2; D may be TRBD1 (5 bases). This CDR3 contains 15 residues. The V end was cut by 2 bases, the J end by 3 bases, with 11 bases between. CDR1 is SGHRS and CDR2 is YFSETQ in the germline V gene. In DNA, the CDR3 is TGCGCCAGCAGCTTCGGCCAGGGCTACACCGGGGAGCTGTTTTTT. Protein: CASSFGQGYTGELFF.

The CDR3 DNA reads as TGTGCCAGCAGTTACGTACAACCGGGACAGGGGCTTGGCTACACCTTC. Amino acids: CASSYVQPGQGLGYTF. V and J are TRBV6-6 and TRBJ1-2, with TRBD1 identical over 10 bases. The CDR3 has 16 amino acids. The trim removed 2 bases at V and 7 bases at J, leaving 10 bases unmatched. Germline-derived CDR1 and CDR2 are MNHNY and SVGAGI (reference sequence).

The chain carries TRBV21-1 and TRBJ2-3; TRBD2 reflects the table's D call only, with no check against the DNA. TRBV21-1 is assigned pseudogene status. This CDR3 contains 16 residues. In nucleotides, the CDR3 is TGTGCCAGCAGCAGATGGGTAGCGGGAGAACTGGATACGCAGTATTTT. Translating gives CASSRWVAGELDTQYF.

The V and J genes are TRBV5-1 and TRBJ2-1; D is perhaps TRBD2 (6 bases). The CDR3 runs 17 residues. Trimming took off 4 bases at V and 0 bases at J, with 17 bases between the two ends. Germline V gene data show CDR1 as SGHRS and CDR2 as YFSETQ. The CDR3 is CASSAHSRGSSYNEQFF. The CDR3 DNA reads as TGCGCCAGCAGCGCCCATTCGCGGGGTTCCTCCTACAATGAGCAGTTCTTC.

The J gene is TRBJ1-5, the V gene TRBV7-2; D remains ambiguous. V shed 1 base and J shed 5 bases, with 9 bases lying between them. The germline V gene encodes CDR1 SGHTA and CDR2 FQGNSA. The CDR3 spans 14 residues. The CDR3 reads CASSLDRVYQPQHF. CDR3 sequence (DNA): TGTGCCAGCAGCTTAGATCGAGTTTATCAGCCCCAGCATTTT.

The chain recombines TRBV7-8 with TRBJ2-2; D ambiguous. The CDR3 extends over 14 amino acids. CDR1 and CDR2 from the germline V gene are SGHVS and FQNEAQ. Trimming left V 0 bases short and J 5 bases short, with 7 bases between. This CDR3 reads CASSLASLTGELFF. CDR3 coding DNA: TGTGCCAGCAGCTTAGCGAGCCTGACCGGGGAGCTGTTTTTT.

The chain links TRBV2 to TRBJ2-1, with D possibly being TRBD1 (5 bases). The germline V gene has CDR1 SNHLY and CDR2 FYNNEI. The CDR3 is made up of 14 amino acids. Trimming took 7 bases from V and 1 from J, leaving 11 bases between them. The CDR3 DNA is TGTGCCAGCAATAGGGGCCTTTCCTACAATGAGCAGTTCTTC. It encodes CASNRGLSYNEQFF.

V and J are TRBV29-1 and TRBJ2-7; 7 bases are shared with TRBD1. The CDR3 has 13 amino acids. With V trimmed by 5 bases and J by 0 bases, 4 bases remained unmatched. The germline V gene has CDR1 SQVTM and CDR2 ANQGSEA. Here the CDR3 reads CSVNRDSSYEQYF. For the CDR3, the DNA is TGCAGCGTTAACCGGGACAGCTCCTACGAGCAGTACTTC.